Below, one TCR beta chain is given with its context. The sample originates from a study of T cells in Graves' hyperthyroidism and ophthalmopathy. The CDR3 has 13 residues. Germline V gene sequence: CDR1 LGHNT, CDR2 FRNRAP. The ends were cut back, 5 bases at V and 6 bases at J, with 13 bases in the middle. TCR beta CDR3 region amplification was performed from RNA transcripts. Researchers ran a first-round RT-PCR on the TCR CDR3 using the HTBI primer set. TCRdb fed the multiplex PCR reads into MiXCR, producing one record per CDR3 protein. The table has around 360,000 distinct CDR3 sequences, approximately 14% seen once.

The gene calls are TRBV12-5 and TRBJ1-1, with D maybe TRBD1 (5 bases). This receptor was obtained from a woman aged 55-70 years with Graves' ophthalmopathy. Sequences were obtained from blood. The DNA of the CDR3 is TGTGCTAGTGGTCTCCGCGGGGGGGCTGAAGCTTTCTTT. Amino acid sequence: CASGLRGGAEAFF.